These T cell receptor beta chains were read from a single sample in a study of T cell responses to AZD1222 COVID-19 vaccine. The repertoire was sequenced with immunoSEQ multiplex PCR; TCRdb's copy has only in-frame clones and lacks some. Of 60,000 to 70,000 clones detected, 75% to 85% appear once; the ten largest clones hold around 5%. The input for sequencing was peripheral blood, taken on day 0 of AZD1222 vaccination. These receptors all stem from an adult in good health. Each CDR3 is given with its conserved first and last residue. The D gene is left open where the match is weak. Some rows mark clone size as missing; the rest say once, few, many or name a class of expanded clone.

len	v_gene	d_gene	j_gene	abundance	CDR3aa	CDR3nt
15	TRBV3-1/TRBV3-2	NA	TRBJ1-4	once	CASSPRGGRSEKLFF	TGTGCCAGCAGCCCAAGAGGGGGGCGTTCTGAAAAACTGTTTTTT
15	TRBV9	TRBD1	TRBJ1-1	NA	CASSRQGAGNTEAFF	TGTGCCAGCAGCCGACAGGGGGCTGGGAACACTGAAGCTTTCTTT
15	TRBV7-2	NA	TRBJ2-5	NA	CASSLGGGREETQYF	TGTGCCAGCAGCTTAGGTGGGGGCCGGGAAGAGACCCAGTACTTC
14	TRBV19	NA	TRBJ2-7	once	CASSRTGTEVEQYF	TGTGCCAGTAGTAGAACCGGGACCGAGGTCGAGCAGTACTTC
13	TRBV3-1/TRBV3-2	NA	TRBJ1-2	NA	CASSQGTRYGYTF	TGTGCCAGCAGCCAAGGGACAAGATATGGCTACACCTTC
15	TRBV28	NA	TRBJ2-1	NA	CASTSNGGDENEQFF	TGTGCCAGCACAAGTAATGGGGGAGATGAGAATGAGCAGTTCTTC
14	TRBV18	NA	TRBJ1-1	NA	CASAPGGRSTEAFF	TGTGCCAGCGCCCCGGGGGGTAGGAGCACTGAAGCTTTCTTT
15	TRBV19	TRBD2	TRBJ2-1	NA	CASSIDVAGSNEQFF	TGTGCCAGTAGTATAGATGTAGCGGGAAGCAATGAGCAGTTCTTC
16	TRBV7-3	TRBD2	TRBJ2-3	NA	CASSLERGGSTDTQYF	TGTGCCAGCAGCCTAGAGCGGGGGGGCAGTACAGATACGCAGTATTTT
16	TRBV5-4	NA	TRBJ2-1	NA	CASSDPQGSSYNEQFF	TGTGCCAGCAGCGATCCTCAGGGGAGCTCCTACAATGAGCAGTTCTTC
13	TRBV10-3	NA	TRBJ2-7	NA	CAISQTVTYEQYF	TGTGCCATCAGCCAGACAGTTACCTACGAGCAGTACTTC
13	TRBV7-9	TRBD1	TRBJ1-1	NA	CASSGGQAVRAFF	TGTGCCAGCAGCGGGGGACAGGCGGTGCGGGCTTTCTTT
15	TRBV7-8	NA	TRBJ1-6	NA	CASSSAGPQNSPLHF	TGTGCCAGCAGCTCTGCCGGGCCCCAAAATTCACCCCTCCACTTT
15	TRBV3-1/TRBV3-2	TRBD1	TRBJ2-5	once	CASSQADRGQETQYF	TGTGCCAGCAGCCAAGCCGACAGGGGCCAAGAGACCCAGTACTTC
15	TRBV27	NA	TRBJ1-1	NA	CASSPSGTPNTEAFF	TGTGCCAGCAGTCCTTCCGGGACACCGAACACTGAAGCTTTCTTT
18	TRBV19	TRBD1	TRBJ1-5	NA	CASSAGQGARFSNQPQHF	TGTGCCAGTAGTGCCGGACAGGGGGCTAGGTTTAGCAATCAGCCCCAGCATTTT
11	TRBV2	NA	TRBJ1-1	once	CASSRNTEAFF	TGTGCCAGCAGTAGGAACACTGAAGCTTTCTTT
16	TRBV7-2	TRBD1	TRBJ2-3	NA	CASSPTAGQGIDTQYF	TGTGCCAGCAGCCCTACGGCGGGACAGGGGATAGATACGCAGTATTTT
17	TRBV4-2	TRBD2	TRBJ2-2	NA	CASSQDLTSGVTGELFF	TGTGCCAGCAGCCAAGATCTGACTAGCGGGGTCACCGGGGAGCTGTTTTTT
15	TRBV6-6	TRBD1	TRBJ2-5	NA	CASSYSTGVEETQYF	TGTGCCAGCAGTTACTCTACAGGGGTGGAAGAGACCCAGTACTTC
13	TRBV7-2	TRBD1	TRBJ2-2	NA	CASSTTGGRELFF	TGTGCCAGCAGCACAACAGGGGGCAGGGAGCTGTTTTTT
15	TRBV7-9	TRBD1	TRBJ2-7	NA	CASSLADRGAYEQYF	TGTGCCAGCAGCTTAGCAGACAGGGGAGCCTACGAGCAGTACTTC
13	TRBV4-1	NA	TRBJ2-2	NA	CASRQQAAGELFF	TGCGCCAGCAGGCAACAGGCGGCCGGGGAGCTGTTTTTT
13	TRBV5-1	NA	TRBJ2-2	few	CASSLGSTGELFF	TGCGCCAGCAGCTTGGGGAGCACCGGGGAGCTGTTTTTT
14	TRBV7-2	NA	TRBJ1-1	NA	CASSPSWTVAEAFF	TGTGCCAGCAGCCCTTCGTGGACAGTAGCTGAAGCTTTCTTT
15	TRBV5-6	TRBD1	TRBJ1-2	NA	CASSLELGGTYGYTF	TGTGCCAGCAGCTTGGAGTTAGGGGGCACCTATGGCTACACCTTC